This T cell receptor (beta chain) was found in a study of Graves' ophthalmopathy and Graves' hyperthyroidism. Using RNA transcripts, the TCR beta CDR3 regions were amplified. HTBI-primed first-round RT-PCR preceded second-round multiplex PCR. Each CDR3 protein gets one entry after TCRdb re-called the multiplex PCR reads with MiXCR. The sample lists about half a million distinct CDR3 sequences; 13% to 15% were seen once. The CDR3 sequence is 17 residues long. Germline CDR1 and CDR2: MNHEY and SVGEGT. V lost 0 bases and J lost 1, with 15 bases in between. This chain connects TRBV6-2 or TRBV6-3 to TRBJ2-5, with a tentative D call TRBD1 (5 bases). Sequenced input: blood. The clonotype originates from a woman in her thirties with Graves' ophthalmopathy. The DNA of the CDR3 is TGTGCCAGCAGTTACTCGATCGCAAGACAGAGCCAAGAGACCCAGTACTTC. Its translation is CASSYSIARQSQETQYF.